The 3 T cell receptor beta chains reported below all come from one sample, sequenced in a study of blood T cell repertoires in COVID-19. Sequenced by immunoSEQ multiplex PCR; TCRdb stores in-frame clones only, minus some. This sample has roughly 340,000 clones; around 87% occur once, and the top ten carry around 1.9%. The sample consisted of PBMCs or T cells enriched from blood (not recorded which). The receptors here all came from a man in his forties in a cohort exposed to, infected with or recovered from COVID-19 (not recorded which).

The chain has TRBV27 and TRBJ2-7; 10 positions agree with TRBD2. CDR3 length: 13 residues. In germline, CDR1 is MNHEY, CDR2 SMNVEV (reference sequence). Unmatched junction bases numbered 2, after V lost 6 bases and J lost 3 bases. CDR3 loop: CASRASGSYEQYF. CDR3 DNA: TGTGCCAGCAGAGCTAGCGGGAGCTACGAGCAGTACTTC.

The V call is TRBV5-1, the J call TRBJ1-2; 11 nucleotides align to TRBD1. Germline assignment: CDR1 SGHRS and CDR2 YFSETQ. Losses at the gene ends were 0 bases for V and 1 base for J; bases not matched to a gene: 5. This CDR3 has 17 residues. The CDR3 spells CASSLADRGPRNYGYTF. In DNA, the CDR3 is TGCGCCAGCAGCTTGGCGGACAGGGGGCCTCGTAACTATGGCTACACCTTC.

CDR3 sequence: CATSRASAGEKFF. The CDR3 coding sequence is TGTGCCACCAGCAGAGCGTCAGCGGGAGAAAAGTTCTTC. The chain couples TRBV15 to TRBJ2-1; 8 nucleotides match TRBD2. CDR3 length: 13 residues. Trimming cost V 1 base and J 14 bases; bases outside gene matches: 7. The germline V gene encodes CDR1 LNHNV and CDR2 YYDKDF (reference sequence).